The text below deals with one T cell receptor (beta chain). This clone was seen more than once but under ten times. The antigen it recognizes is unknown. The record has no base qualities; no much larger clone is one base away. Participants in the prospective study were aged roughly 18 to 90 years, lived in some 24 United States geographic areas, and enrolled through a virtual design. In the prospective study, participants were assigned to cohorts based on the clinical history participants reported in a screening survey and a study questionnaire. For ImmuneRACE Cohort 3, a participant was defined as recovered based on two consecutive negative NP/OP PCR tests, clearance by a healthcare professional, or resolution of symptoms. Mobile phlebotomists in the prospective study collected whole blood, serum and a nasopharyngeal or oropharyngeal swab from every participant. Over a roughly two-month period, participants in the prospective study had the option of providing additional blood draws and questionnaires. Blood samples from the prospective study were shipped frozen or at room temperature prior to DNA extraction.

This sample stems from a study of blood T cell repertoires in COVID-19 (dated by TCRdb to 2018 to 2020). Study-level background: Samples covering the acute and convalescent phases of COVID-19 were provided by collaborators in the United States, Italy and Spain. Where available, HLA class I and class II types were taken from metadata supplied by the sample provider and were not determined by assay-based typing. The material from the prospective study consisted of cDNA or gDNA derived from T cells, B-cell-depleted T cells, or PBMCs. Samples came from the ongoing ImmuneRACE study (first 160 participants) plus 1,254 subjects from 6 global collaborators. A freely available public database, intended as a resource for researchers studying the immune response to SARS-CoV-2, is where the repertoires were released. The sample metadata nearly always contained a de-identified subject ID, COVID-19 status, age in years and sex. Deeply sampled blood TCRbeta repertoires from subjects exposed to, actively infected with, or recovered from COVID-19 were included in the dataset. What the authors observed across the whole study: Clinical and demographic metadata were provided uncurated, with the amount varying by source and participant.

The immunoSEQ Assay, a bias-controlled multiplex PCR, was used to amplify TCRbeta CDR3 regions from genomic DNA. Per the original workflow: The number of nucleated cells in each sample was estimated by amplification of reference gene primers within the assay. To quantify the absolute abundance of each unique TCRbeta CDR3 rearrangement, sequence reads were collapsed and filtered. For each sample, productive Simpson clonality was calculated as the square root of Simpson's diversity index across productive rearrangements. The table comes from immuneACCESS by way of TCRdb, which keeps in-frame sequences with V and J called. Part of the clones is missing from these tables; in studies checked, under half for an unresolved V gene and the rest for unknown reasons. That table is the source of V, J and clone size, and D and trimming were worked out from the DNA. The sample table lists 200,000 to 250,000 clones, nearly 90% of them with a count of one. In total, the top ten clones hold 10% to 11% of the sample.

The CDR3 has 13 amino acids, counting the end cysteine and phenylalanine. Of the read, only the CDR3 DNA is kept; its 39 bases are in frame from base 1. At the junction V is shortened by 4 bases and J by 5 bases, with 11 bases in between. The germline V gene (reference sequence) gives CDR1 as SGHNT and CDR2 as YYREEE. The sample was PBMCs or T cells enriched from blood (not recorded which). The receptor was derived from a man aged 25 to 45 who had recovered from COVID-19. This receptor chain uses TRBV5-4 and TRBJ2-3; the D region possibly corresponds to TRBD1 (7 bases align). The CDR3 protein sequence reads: CASSIQGGDTQYF. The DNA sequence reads TGTGCCAGCAGCATTCAGGGGGGAGATACGCAGTATTTT.